This T cell receptor (beta chain) was documented in a study of T cell responses to AZD1222 COVID-19 vaccine. The study's findings and limits: Of spike-specific TCRs, nearly half reportedly target regions left unmutated in variants. Repertoires in all cases were sampled only once the peak T cell response had passed. Clonal diversity may have been underestimated, and the donors were mostly white British, with more females than males.

A single count supports this clone. Antigen unknown. Method: immunoSEQ multiplex PCR; TCRdb's copy keeps in-frame clones and lacks some. This table has 150,000 to 200,000 clones, roughly 94% appearing once. The CDR3 is 11 amino acids. Trimming pared 6 bases from V and 8 bases from J, leaving 10 bases between. Germline CDR1 reads MDHEN; CDR2 reads SYDVKM. The sequencing used peripheral blood, collected on day 0 of AZD1222 vaccination. This receptor was identified in an adult in good health. V usage is TRBV28 and J usage is TRBJ1-2; no reliable D call. The CDR3 is CASRGPVGYTF. In DNA form, the CDR3 reads TGTGCCAGCAGGGGTCCAGTCGGCTACACCTTC.